The 25 T cell receptor beta chains in this list originate from one sample, sequenced in a study of T cell changes during pregnancy in multiple sclerosis. Method: immunoSEQ multiplex PCR; TCRdb's copy keeps in-frame clones and lacks some. Here the sample spans 40,000 to 50,000 clones, almost 95% being singletons. The source material was CD8+ T cells from peripheral blood mononuclear cells, sampled in the third trimester of pregnancy. These TCRs come from a female donor with multiple sclerosis, enrolled in a pregnancy study.

The rearrangement joins TRBV28 to TRBJ2-7; D is unresolved. CDR1 is MDHEN and CDR2 is SYDVKM in the germline V gene. With 2 bases removed from V and 0 bases from J, the gap between germline ends came to 8 bases. This CDR3 has 14 amino acids. In nucleotides, the CDR3 is TGTGCCAGCAGTTTAACCGTCAGCTCCTACGAGCAGTACTTC. Amino acids: CASSLTVSSYEQYF.

The chain uses TRBV27 and TRBJ2-7; 8 nucleotides align to TRBD1. Germline CDR1 is MNHEY and CDR2 is SMNVEV (reference sequence). The CDR3 loop spans 17 amino acids. V was pared by 3 bases and J by 4 bases, with 14 bases of the junction left unmatched. The CDR3 DNA reads TGTGCCAGCAGTTTTTCTGACGGTGACAGGGGCATTTACGAGCAGTACTTC. This sequence encodes CASSFSDGDRGIYEQYF.

The V gene is TRBV18, the J gene TRBJ1-1; perhaps TRBD1 as D (5 bases). V was shortened by 6 bases and J by 3 bases, with 17 bases between the two germline ends. This CDR3 comprises 15 residues. CDR1 is KGHSH, CDR2 LQKENI, per germline. CDR3 DNA: TGTGCCAGCTCGCGGCCCTGGGGGGGTGACACTGAAGCTTTCTTT. This encodes CASSRPWGGDTEAFF.

The V call is TRBV7-9, the J call TRBJ2-5, with 8 nucleotides matching TRBD1. The CDR3 covers 14 residues. After removal of 5 bases from V and 3 bases from J, the junction contained 5 bases not matched to a gene. The germline CDR1 and CDR2 sequences are SEHNR and FQNEAQ (reference sequence). CDR3 DNA: TGTGCCAGCAGCCCTGGACAGGGAGAAGAGACCCAGTACTTC. Amino acids: CASSPGQGEETQYF.

The chain uses TRBV27 and TRBJ1-1; no clear D gene. CDR3 length: 13 residues. From germline, CDR1 is MNHEY and CDR2 SMNVEV (reference sequence). V lost 5 bases and J 6 bases, leaving 13 bases between the germline ends. CDR3 coding DNA: TGTGCCAGCAGTCCCGGGTCCGGGGCTGAAGCTTTCTTT. Translation gives CASSPGSGAEAFF.

The chain carries TRBV7-6 and TRBJ1-1; no reliable D call. V shed 1 base and J shed 0 bases, with 6 bases lying between them. Germline CDR1 is SGHVS and CDR2 is FNYEAQ. The CDR3 is 14 residues long. The CDR3 region is CASSLGGLNTEAFF. In nucleotides, the CDR3 is TGTGCCAGCAGCTTAGGCGGGTTGAACACTGAAGCTTTCTTT.

CDR3 coding DNA: TGTGCCAGCTCCTCCGGGACTAGTACCACAGATACGCAGTATTTT. This sequence encodes CASSSGTSTTDTQYF. The V call is TRBV9, the J call TRBJ2-3; 8 bases align to TRBD2. V trimming: 7 bases; J trimming: 2 bases; junction bases outside the gene matches: 9. The CDR3 is 15 amino acids. CDR1 and CDR2 (germline): SGDLS, YYNGEE.

This chain joins TRBV4-2 and TRBJ1-1; 7 bases match TRBD1. The junction had 5 bases not matched to a gene; V was cut back by 0 bases and J by 4 bases. Germline CDR1 reads LGHNA; CDR2 reads YNFKEQ. The length of the CDR3 is 15 residues. The CDR3 region is CASSQERTGSTEAFF. The CDR3 nucleotides are TGTGCCAGCAGCCAAGAAAGGACAGGTTCCACTGAAGCTTTCTTT.

Here the CDR3 reads CASSLFRTDKDQETQYF. The CDR3 DNA reads as TGTGCCAGCAGTTTATTCCGGACAGATAAGGACCAAGAGACCCAGTACTTC. This chain uses TRBV28 with TRBJ2-5; tentative D call: TRBD1 (6 bases). Trimming removed 1 base from V and 0 bases from J, with 15 bases in between. Germline CDR1 reads MDHEN; CDR2 reads SYDVKM. The CDR3 has 17 residues.

The V and J genes are TRBV6-1 and TRBJ2-1; TRBD2 is a possible D gene (6 bases). This CDR3 comprises 13 residues. Germline CDR1 is MNHNS and CDR2 is SASEGT. V was trimmed by 0 bases and J by 9 bases, leaving 9 bases between them. The DNA for the CDR3 is TGTGCCAGCAGTGAAGCGGGGGGAAGTGAGCAGTTCTTC. It encodes CASSEAGGSEQFF.

V and J are TRBV4-3 and TRBJ2-7; 8 bases match TRBD1. In germline, CDR1 is LGHNA, CDR2 YSLEER. This CDR3 has 15 amino acids. V lost 4 bases, J lost 3 bases, and 8 bases stayed unmatched. The CDR3 bases are TGCGCCAGCAGCCGAGGACAGGGACCCGGCTACGAGCAGTACTTC. Encoded protein: CASSRGQGPGYEQYF.

This clone was seen just once. The rearrangement uses TRBV14 and TRBJ2-1, with a tentative D call TRBD2 (6 bases). This CDR3 is 15 amino acids long. CDR1 is SGHDN, CDR2 FVKESK, per germline. The V and J ends lost 4 bases and 6 bases respectively, with 16 bases between them. CDR3 loop: CASSPQGTSSNEQFF. CDR3 DNA: TGTGCCAGCAGCCCTCAAGGGACTTCAAGCAATGAGCAGTTCTTC.

The chain employs TRBV28 and TRBJ2-1; D is possibly TRBD1 (6 bases). In germline, CDR1 is MDHEN, CDR2 SYDVKM. CDR3 size: 15 residues. V lost 3 bases and J lost 6, with 15 bases in between. Here the CDR3 DNA reads TGTGCCAGCAGTTTTTTCAGGGGCTTTCGCAATGAGCAGTTCTTC. This gives the protein CASSFFRGFRNEQFF.

CDR3 sequence reads: CASSIRDTVNYGYTF. The CDR3 DNA sequence: TGTGCCAGCAGTATCCGGGACACGGTTAACTATGGCTACACCTTC. The V and J genes are TRBV28 and TRBJ1-2; the D gene is possibly TRBD1 (6 bases). Trimming took off 5 bases at V and 1 base at J, with 14 bases between the two ends. Germline CDR1 MDHEN, CDR2 SYDVKM. The CDR3 contains 15 residues.

This chain joins TRBV6-6 and TRBJ1-4; the D is unclear. With 8 bases removed from V and 8 bases from J, the gap between germline ends came to 12 bases. Germline CDR1 MNHNY, CDR2 SVGAGI (reference sequence). CDR3 length: 12 residues. In DNA form, the CDR3 reads TGTGCCAGCGGCGACAATCGGGAAAAACTGTTTTTT. Amino acid sequence: CASGDNREKLFF.

The chain is built from TRBV6-6 and TRBJ1-4; 8 nucleotides align to TRBD1. Losses at the gene ends were 6 bases for V and 8 bases for J; bases not matched to a gene: 8. Germline CDR1 and CDR2: MNHNY and SVGAGI (reference sequence). This CDR3 contains 14 residues. The CDR3 DNA follows: TGTGCCAGCAGCTCAGGGGGCGTGGGGGAAAAACTGTTTTTT. It specifies CASSSGGVGEKLFF.

The rearrangement uses TRBV4-2 and TRBJ2-1; maybe TRBD2 (6 bases). Trimming cost V 1 base and J 9 bases, with 13 bases left between them. CDR1 LGHNA and CDR2 YNFKEQ come from the germline V gene. The CDR3 totals 14 residues. The CDR3 region is CASSQGPLAREQFF. Here the CDR3 DNA reads TGTGCCAGCAGCCAAGGCCCACTAGCCCGTGAGCAGTTCTTC.

The chain has TRBV15 and TRBJ1-4, with TRBD1 identical over 7 bases. Losses at the gene ends were 1 base for V and 5 bases for J; bases not matched to a gene: 10. Per the germline V gene, CDR1 is LNHNV and CDR2 is YYDKDF (reference sequence). The CDR3 length is 17 residues. The CDR3 coding sequence is TGTGCCACCAGCAGAGGGACCCGGGACAGAGACAATGAAAAACTGTTTTTT. This gives the protein CATSRGTRDRDNEKLFF.

This rearrangement joins TRBV7-8 to TRBJ2-7; 8 nucleotides match TRBD2. V was clipped by 7 bases and J by 5 bases; unmatched bases: 16. Germline lookup yields CDR1 SGHVS and CDR2 FQNEAQ. This CDR3 is built from 16 residues. The CDR3 sequence is CASTGGSGGVLDEQYF. In DNA form, the CDR3 reads TGTGCCAGCACCGGGGGCAGCGGGGGCGTTCTCGACGAGCAGTACTTC.

This chain uses TRBV2 with TRBJ2-7, with a tentative D call TRBD1 (5 bases). CDR1 is SNHLY, CDR2 FYNNEI, per germline. V was clipped by 8 bases and J by 6 bases, with 14 bases between them. The CDR3 runs to 12 residues. CDR3: CASGAGSPEQYF. The CDR3 bases are TGTGCCAGCGGGGCAGGGTCCCCCGAGCAGTACTTC. Variable domain in full (rest from reference TRBV2 and TRBJ2-7): EPEVTQTPSHQVTQMGQEVILRCVPISNHLYFYWYRQILGQKVEFLVSFYNNEISEKSEIFDDQFSVERPDGSNFTLKIRSTKLEDSAMYFCASGAGSPEQYFGPGTRLTVT.

This chain connects TRBV11-2 to TRBJ2-1; 10 nucleotides match TRBD2. Trimming cost V 6 bases and J 7 bases; bases outside gene matches: 6. In germline, CDR1 is SGHAT, CDR2 FQNNGV. CDR3 length equals 14 residues. DNA for the CDR3: TGTGCCAGCAGTTACACGGGACTAGCGAATGAGCAGTTCTTC. Amino acid sequence: CASSYTGLANEQFF.

V gene TRBV28 combines with J gene TRBJ1-1; 7 bases match TRBD1. CDR3 length equals 16 residues. Unmatched junction bases numbered 9, after V lost 5 bases and J lost 0 bases. Germline V gives CDR1 MDHEN, CDR2 SYDVKM. The CDR3 is CASSPDRARMNTEAFF. The CDR3 coding sequence is TGTGCCAGCAGTCCCGACAGGGCCCGAATGAACACTGAAGCTTTCTTT. Based on the CDR3 plus reference TRBV28 and TRBJ1-1, the full variable domain is DVKVTQSSRYLVKRTGEKVFLECVQDMDHENMFWYRQDPGLGLRLIYFSYDVKMKEKGDIPEGYSVSREKKERFSLILESASTNQTSMYLCASSPDRARMNTEAFFGQGTRLTVV.

The V call is TRBV28, the J call TRBJ2-2, with D possibly being TRBD2 (5 bases). The CDR3 runs to 17 residues. Germline lookup yields CDR1 MDHEN and CDR2 SYDVKM. V was shortened by 6 bases and J by 5 bases, with 22 bases between the two germline ends. This CDR3 is CASSPRDRASLTGELFF. The DNA for the CDR3 is TGTGCCAGCAGCCCCCGGGATAGGGCTTCGTTGACCGGGGAGCTGTTTTTT. Supplemented by reference TRBV28 and TRBJ2-2, the full variable domain reads DVKVTQSSRYLVKRTGEKVFLECVQDMDHENMFWYRQDPGLGLRLIYFSYDVKMKEKGDIPEGYSVSREKKERFSLILESASTNQTSMYLCASSPRDRASLTGELFFGEGSRLTVL.

This clone appeared a single time. The CDR3 DNA follows: TGTGCCAGTAGTATGTTCACTAGCGGGAGCACAGATACGCAGTATTTT. Amino acid sequence: CASSMFTSGSTDTQYF. The V gene is TRBV19, the J gene TRBJ2-3; TRBD2 aligns across 9 bases. The CDR3 length is 16 residues. The J segment lost 0 bases and the V segment lost 3 bases, leaving 4 bases of the junction unmatched. The germline V gene has CDR1 LNHDA and CDR2 SQIVND (reference sequence).

J is TRBJ2-5 and V is TRBV9, with D perhaps TRBD2 (6 bases). V gave up 1 base and J gave up 4 bases, with 17 bases separating them. Germline loops: CDR1 SGDLS, CDR2 YYNGEE. CDR3 length: 16 amino acids. CDR3 coding DNA: TGTGCCAGCAGCGTAACCGGAGGGAAAGCGGGAGAGACCCAGTACTTC. It encodes CASSVTGGKAGETQYF.